Here is one TCR beta chain with its context. Enrolment of Seattle patients took place during active infection, and they were followed longitudinally. The V gene end was trimmed by 5 bases and the J gene end by 1 base; junction bases not matched to a gene: 10. The CDR3 extends over 19 amino acids. Germline-derived CDR1 and CDR2 are MDHEN and SYDVKM. This sample is part of a study of blood T cell repertoires in COVID-19. On the study more broadly: Collection of acute and convalescent COVID-19 samples took place in the United States, Italy and Spain. T cells, B-cell-depleted T cells, or PBMCs supplied cDNA or gDNA.

How the authors handled the data: Reference gene primer amplification yielded estimated nucleated cell counts. Profiled with immunoSEQ multiplex PCR; TCRdb holds only in-frame clones, not every one. The DNA was the basis for D and trimming; V, J and clone size are from that table. The sample includes around 310,000 clones, 90% of them seen just once. The sample comprised peripheral blood. This clonotype was sampled from a middle-aged woman with COVID-19, enrolled during active disease. V and J are TRBV28 and TRBJ1-6, with 11 bases aligning to TRBD1. The CDR3 reads CASSTWDRGKRSYNSPLHF. Written as DNA, the CDR3 is TGTGCCAGCAGTACGTGGGACAGGGGGAAGAGGTCCTATAATTCACCCCTCCACTTT.